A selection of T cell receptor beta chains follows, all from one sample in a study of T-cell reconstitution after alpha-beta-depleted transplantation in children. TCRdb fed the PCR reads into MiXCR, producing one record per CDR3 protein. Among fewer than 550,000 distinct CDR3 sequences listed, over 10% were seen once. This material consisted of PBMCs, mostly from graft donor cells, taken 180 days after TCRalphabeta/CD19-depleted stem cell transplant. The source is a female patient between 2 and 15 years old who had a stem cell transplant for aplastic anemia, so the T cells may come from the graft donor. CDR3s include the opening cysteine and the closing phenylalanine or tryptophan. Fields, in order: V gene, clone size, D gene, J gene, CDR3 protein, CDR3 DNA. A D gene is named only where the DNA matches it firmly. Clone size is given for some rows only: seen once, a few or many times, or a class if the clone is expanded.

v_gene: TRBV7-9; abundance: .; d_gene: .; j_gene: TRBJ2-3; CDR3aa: CASSPREYTQYF; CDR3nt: TGTGCCAGCAGCCCCCGCGAGTATACGCAGTATTTT
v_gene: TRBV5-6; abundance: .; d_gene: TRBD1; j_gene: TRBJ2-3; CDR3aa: CASSGNYRGAPSTDTQYF; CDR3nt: TGTGCCAGCAGCGGGAATTACAGGGGTGCCCCAAGCACAGATACGCAGTATTTT
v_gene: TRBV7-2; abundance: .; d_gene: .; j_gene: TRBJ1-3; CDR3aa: CASSLGLIDTIYF; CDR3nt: TGTGCCAGCAGCTTAGGATTGATCGACACCATATATTTT
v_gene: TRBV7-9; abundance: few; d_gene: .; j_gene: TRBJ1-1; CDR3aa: CASSNSGGENTEAFF; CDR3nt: TGTGCCAGCAGTAACAGTGGGGGAGAGAACACTGAAGCTTTCTTT
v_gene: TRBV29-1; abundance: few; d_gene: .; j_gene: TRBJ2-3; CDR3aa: CSALQGGSSTDTQYF; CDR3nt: TGCAGCGCCTTACAGGGCGGGTCGAGCACAGATACGCAGTATTTT
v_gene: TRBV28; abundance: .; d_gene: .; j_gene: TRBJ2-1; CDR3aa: CASRDYLRNEQFF; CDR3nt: TGTGCCAGCAGGGACTACCTGCGGAATGAGCAGTTCTTC
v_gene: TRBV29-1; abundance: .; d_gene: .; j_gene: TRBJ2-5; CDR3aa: CSAVLWSEETQYF; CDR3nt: TGCAGCGCCGTCCTGTGGTCCGAGGAGACCCAGTACTTC
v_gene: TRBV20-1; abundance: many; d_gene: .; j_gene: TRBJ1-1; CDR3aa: CSASRRSPYMNTEAFF; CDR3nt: TGCAGTGCTAGTCGCCGGTCCCCCTACATGAACACTGAAGCTTTCTTT
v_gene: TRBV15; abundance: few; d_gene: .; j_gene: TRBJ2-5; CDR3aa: CATSRGRENSKTQYF; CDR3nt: TGTGCCACCAGCAGAGGTCGGGAGAACTCAAAGACCCAGTACTTC
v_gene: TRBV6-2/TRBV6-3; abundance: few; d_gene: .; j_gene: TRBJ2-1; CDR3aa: CASSYRGPRQYNEQFF; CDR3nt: TGTGCCAGCAGTTACCGCGGACCCCGACAATACAATGAGCAGTTCTTC